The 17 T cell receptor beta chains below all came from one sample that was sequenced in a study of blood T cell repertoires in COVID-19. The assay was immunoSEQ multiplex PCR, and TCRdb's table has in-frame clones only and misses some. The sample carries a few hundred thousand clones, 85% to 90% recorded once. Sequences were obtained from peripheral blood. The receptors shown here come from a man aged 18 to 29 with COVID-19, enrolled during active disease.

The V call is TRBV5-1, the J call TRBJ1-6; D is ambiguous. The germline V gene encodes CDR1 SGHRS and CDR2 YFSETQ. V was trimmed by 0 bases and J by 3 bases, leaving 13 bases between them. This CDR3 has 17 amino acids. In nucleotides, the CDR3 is TGCGCCAGCAGCTTGGCCCGGAGCCCCTACTATAATTCACCCCTCCACTTT. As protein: CASSLARSPYYNSPLHF.

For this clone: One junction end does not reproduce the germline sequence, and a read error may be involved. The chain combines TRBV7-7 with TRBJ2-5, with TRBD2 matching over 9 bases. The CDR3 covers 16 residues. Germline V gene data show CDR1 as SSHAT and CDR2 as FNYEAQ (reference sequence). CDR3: CASSLRPAGGQETQYF. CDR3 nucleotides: TGTGCTAGCAGCTTACGGCCAGCGGGAGGACAAGAGACCCAGTACTTC.

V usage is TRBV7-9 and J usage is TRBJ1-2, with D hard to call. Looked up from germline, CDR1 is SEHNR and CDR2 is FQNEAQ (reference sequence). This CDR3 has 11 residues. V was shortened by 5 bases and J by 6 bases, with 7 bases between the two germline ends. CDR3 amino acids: CASSPTDGYTF. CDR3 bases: TGTGCCAGCAGCCCCACAGATGGCTACACCTTC.

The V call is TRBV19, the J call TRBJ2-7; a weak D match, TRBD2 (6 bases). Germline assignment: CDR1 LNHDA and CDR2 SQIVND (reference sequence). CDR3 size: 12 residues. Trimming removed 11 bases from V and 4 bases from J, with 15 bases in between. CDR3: CAAEEGLYEQYF. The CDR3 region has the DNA TGTGCCGCCGAGGAGGGATTGTACGAGCAGTACTTC.

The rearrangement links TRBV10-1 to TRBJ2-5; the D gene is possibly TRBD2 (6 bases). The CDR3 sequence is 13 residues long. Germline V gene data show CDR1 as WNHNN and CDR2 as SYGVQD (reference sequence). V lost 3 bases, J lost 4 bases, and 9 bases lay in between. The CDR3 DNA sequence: TGCGCCAGCAGTGAAGGAGGGGTAGAGACCCAGTACTTC. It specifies CASSEGGVETQYF.

The CDR3, as DNA: TGTGCCAGCAGCCCTCCGGGACAGGTATCACCCCTCCACTTT. As protein: CASSPPGQVSPLHF. V usage is TRBV7-8 and J usage is TRBJ1-6; TRBD1 aligns across 8 bases. V gave up 5 bases and J gave up 10 bases; unmatched junction bases: 7. The V gene's germline CDR1 is SGHVS and CDR2 FQNEAQ. CDR3 length: 14 residues.

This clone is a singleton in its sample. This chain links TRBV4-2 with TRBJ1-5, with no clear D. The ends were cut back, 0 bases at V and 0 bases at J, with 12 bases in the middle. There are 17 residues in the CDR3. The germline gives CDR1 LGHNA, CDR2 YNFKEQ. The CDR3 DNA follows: TGTGCCAGCAGCCAAGAGGGAGAAATTTATAGCAATCAGCCCCAGCATTTT. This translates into CASSQEGEIYSNQPQHF.

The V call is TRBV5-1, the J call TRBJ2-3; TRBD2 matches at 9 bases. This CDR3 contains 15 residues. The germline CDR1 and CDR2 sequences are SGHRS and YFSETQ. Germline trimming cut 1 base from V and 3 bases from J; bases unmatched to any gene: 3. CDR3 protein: CASSLQRGDTDTQYF. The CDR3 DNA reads TGCGCCAGCAGCTTGCAGCGGGGGGATACAGATACGCAGTATTTT.

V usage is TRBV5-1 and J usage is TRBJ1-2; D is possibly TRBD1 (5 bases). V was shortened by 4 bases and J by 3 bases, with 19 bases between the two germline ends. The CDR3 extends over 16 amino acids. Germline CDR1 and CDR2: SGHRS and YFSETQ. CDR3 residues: CASSPSGGSLYYGYTF. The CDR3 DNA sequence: TGCGCCAGCAGCCCGAGCGGGGGGTCCTTATACTATGGCTACACCTTC.

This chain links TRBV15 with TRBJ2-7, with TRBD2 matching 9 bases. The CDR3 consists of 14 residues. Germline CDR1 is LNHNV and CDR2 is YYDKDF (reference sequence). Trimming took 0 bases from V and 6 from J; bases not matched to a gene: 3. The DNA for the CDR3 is TGTGCCACCAGCAGAGATAGCGGGAGTATCGAGCAGTACTTC. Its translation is CATSRDSGSIEQYF. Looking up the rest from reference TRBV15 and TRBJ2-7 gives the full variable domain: DAMVIQNPRYQVTQFGKPVTLSCSQTLNHNVMYWYQQKSSQAPKLLFHYYDKDFNNEADTPDNFQSRRPNTSFCFLDIRSPGLGDTAMYLCATSRDSGSIEQYFGPGTRLTVT.

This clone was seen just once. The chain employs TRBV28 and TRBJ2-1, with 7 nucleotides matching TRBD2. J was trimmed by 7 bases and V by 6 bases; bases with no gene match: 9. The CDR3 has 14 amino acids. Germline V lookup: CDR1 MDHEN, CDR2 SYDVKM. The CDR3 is CASRPGGPSNEQFF. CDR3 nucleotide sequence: TGTGCCAGCAGACCGGGGGGACCGAGTAATGAGCAGTTCTTC.

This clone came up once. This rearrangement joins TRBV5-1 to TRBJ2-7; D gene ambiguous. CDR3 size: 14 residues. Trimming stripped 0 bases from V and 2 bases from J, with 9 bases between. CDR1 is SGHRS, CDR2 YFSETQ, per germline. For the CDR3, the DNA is TGCGCCAGCAGCTTGGTGCCAGGCACCTACGAGCAGTACTTC. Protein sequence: CASSLVPGTYEQYF.

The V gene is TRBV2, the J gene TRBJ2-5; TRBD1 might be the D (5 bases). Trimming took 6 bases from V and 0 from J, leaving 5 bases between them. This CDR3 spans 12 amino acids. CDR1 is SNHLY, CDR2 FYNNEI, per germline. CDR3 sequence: CASRDNQETQYF. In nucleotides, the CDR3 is TGTGCCAGCAGGGACAACCAAGAGACCCAGTACTTC.

The CDR3 DNA follows: TGTGCCAGTAGTATGGGCGGCGGCCACGGGCGGGGGCAGTATTTT. The encoded protein is CASSMGGGHGRGQYF. The rearrangement links TRBV19 to TRBJ2-3; possible D gene TRBD2, 6 bases. There are 15 residues in the CDR3. In germline, CDR1 is LNHDA, CDR2 SQIVND (reference sequence). V was pared by 3 bases and J by 11 bases, with 21 bases between. Looking up the rest from reference TRBV19 and TRBJ2-3 gives the full variable domain: DGGITQSPKYLFRKEGQNVTLSCEQNLNHDAMYWYRQDPGQGLRLIYYSQIVNDFQKGDIAEGYSVSREKKESFPLTVTSAQKNPTAFYLCASSMGGGHGRGQYFGPGTRLTVL.

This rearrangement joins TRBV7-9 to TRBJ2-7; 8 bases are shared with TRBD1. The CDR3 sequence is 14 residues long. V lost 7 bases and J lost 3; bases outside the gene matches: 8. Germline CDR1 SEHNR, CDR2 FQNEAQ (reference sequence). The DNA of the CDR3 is TGTGCCAGCATCTCTACCGGGACAGGCTACGAGCAGTACTTC. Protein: CASISTGTGYEQYF.

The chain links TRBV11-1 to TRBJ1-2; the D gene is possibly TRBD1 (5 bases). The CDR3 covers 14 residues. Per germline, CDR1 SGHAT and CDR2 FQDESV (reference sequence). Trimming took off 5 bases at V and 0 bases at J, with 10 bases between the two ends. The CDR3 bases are TGTGCCAGCAGCCCGGACACCACTAACTATGGCTACACCTTC. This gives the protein CASSPDTTNYGYTF.

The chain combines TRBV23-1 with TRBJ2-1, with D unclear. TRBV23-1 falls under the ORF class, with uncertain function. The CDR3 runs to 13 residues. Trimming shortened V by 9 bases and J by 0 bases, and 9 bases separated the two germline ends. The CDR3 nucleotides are TGCGCCAGACTCTGGAGCTCCTACAATGAGCAGTTCTTC. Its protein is CARLWSSYNEQFF.